This TCR beta chain is from a study of blood T cell repertoires in COVID-19. Overall study context: Spain, Italy and the United States supplied samples that represented acute and convalescent COVID-19. PBMCs, B-cell-depleted T cells, or T cells provided the cDNA or gDNA that made up the material.

Methods used by the authors: Amplification with reference gene primers provided the estimates of nucleated cell counts. The protocol was immunoSEQ multiplex PCR, while the TCRdb copy is restricted to in-frame clones and leaves out a portion. That table gives V, J and clone size, and the DNA gave D and trimming. The data show roughly 150,000 clones, 65% to 90% seen once. The CDR3 sequence is 16 residues long. The V and J ends lost 5 bases and 3 bases, in that order; junction bases with no gene match: 6. Germline V CDR1 and CDR2: LNHDA, SQIVND (reference sequence). Sequencing was carried out using peripheral blood. The receptor was derived from a woman between 50 and 59 years old with acute or convalescent COVID-19. The chain employs TRBV19 and TRBJ2-7; 14 nucleotides align to TRBD2. CDR3 amino acids: CASSSRTSGRNYEQYF. In DNA form, the CDR3 reads TGTGCCAGTAGTTCCCGGACTAGCGGGAGGAACTACGAGCAGTACTTC.